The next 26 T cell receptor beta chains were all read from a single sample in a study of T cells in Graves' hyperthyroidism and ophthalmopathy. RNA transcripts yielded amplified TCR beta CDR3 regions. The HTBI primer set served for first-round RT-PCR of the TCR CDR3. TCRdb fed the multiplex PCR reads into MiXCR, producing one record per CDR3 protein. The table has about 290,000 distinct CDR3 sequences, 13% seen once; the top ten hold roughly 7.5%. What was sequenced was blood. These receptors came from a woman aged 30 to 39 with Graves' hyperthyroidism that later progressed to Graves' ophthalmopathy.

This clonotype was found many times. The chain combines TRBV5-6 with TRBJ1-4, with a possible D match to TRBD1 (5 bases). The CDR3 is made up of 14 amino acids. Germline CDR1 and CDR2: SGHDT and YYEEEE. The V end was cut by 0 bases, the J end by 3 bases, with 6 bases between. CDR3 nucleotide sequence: TGTGCCAGCAGCTTGGGCAGGGCTAATGAAAAACTGTTTTTT. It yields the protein CASSLGRANEKLFF.

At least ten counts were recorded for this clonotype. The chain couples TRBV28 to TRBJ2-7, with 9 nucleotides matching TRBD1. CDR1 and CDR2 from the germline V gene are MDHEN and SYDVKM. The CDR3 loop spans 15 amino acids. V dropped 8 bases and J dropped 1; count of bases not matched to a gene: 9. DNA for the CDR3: TGTGCCAGCGAGGCCGGGACAGGGATGTCCTACGAGCAGTACTTC. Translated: CASEAGTGMSYEQYF. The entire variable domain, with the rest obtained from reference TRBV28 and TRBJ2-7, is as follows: DVKVTQSSRYLVKRTGEKVFLECVQDMDHENMFWYRQDPGLGLRLIYFSYDVKMKEKGDIPEGYSVSREKKERFSLILESASTNQTSMYLCASEAGTGMSYEQYFGPGTRLTVT.

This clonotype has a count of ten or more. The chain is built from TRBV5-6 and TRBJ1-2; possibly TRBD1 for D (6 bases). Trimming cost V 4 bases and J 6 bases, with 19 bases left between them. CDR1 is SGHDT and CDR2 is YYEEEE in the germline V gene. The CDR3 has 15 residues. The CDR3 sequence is CASSQGWGGKNGYTF. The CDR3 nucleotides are TGTGCCAGCAGCCAAGGTTGGGGGGGCAAGAATGGCTACACCTTC.

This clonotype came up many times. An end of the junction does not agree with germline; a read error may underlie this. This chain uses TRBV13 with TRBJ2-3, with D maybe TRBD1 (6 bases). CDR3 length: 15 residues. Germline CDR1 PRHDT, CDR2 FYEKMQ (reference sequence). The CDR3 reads CASTPGVTLTDTQYF. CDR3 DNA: TGTGCCAGCACCCCAGGGGTAACTTTGACAGATACGCAATATTTT. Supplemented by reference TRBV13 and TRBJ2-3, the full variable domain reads AAGVIQSPRHLIKEKRETATLKCYPIPRHDTVYWYQQGPGQDPQFLISFYEKMQSDKGSIPDRFSAQQFSDYHSELNMSSLELGDSALYFCASTPGVTLTDTQYFGPGTRLTVL.

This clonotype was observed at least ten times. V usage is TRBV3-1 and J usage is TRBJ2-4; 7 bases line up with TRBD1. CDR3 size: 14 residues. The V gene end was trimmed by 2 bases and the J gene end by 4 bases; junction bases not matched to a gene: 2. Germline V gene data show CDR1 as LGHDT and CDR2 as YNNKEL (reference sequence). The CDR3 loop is CASSQLDRKNIQYF. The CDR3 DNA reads TGTGCCAGCAGCCAACTGGACAGGAAAAACATTCAGTACTTC.

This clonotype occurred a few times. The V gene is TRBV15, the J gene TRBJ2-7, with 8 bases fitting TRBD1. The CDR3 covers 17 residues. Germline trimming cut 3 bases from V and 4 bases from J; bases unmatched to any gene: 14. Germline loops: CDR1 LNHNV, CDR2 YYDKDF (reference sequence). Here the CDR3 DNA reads TGTGCCACCAGCAGGGGGGGACAGGATGTCTTCGAGTACGAGCAGTACTTC. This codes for CATSRGGQDVFEYEQYF.

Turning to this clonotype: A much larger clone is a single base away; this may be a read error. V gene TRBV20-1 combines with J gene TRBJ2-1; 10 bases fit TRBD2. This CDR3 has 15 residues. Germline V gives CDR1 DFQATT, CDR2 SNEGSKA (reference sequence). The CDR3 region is CGASTSGASYNEQFF. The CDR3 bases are TGCGGTGCTAGTACTAGCGGGGCCTCCTACAATGAGCAGTTCTTC.

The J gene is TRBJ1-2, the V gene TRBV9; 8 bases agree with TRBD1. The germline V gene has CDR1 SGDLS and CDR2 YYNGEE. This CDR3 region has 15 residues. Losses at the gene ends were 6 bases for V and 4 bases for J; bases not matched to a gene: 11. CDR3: CASTSGAGGFYGYTF. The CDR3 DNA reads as TGTGCCAGCACCTCTGGCGCAGGGGGCTTCTATGGCTACACCTTC.

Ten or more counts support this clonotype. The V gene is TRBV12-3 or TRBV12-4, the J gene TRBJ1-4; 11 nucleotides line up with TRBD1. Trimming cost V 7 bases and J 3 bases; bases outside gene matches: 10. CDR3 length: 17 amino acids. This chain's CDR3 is CASTRGQGAQANEKLFF. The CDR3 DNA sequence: TGTGCCAGCACCAGAGGACAGGGGGCACAGGCTAATGAAAAACTGTTTTTT.

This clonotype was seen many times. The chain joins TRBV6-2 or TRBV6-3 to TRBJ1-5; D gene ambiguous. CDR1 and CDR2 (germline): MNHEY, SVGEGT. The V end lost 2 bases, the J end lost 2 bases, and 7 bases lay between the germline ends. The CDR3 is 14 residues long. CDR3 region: CASSYGGGNQPQHF. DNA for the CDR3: TGTGCCAGCAGTTACGGTGGCGGCAATCAGCCCCAGCATTTT.

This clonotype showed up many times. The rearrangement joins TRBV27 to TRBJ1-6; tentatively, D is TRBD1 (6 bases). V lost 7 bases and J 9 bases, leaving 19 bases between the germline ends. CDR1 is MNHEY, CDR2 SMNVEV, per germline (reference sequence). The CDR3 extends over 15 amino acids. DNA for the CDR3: TGTGCCAGCACTCTCCGGTGGGGGGCGGGTTCACCCCTCCACTTT. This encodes CASTLRWGAGSPLHF.

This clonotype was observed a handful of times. The CDR3 is CASSFTGAGNTIYF. The CDR3 DNA sequence: TGTGCCAGCAGCTTCACAGGAGCTGGAAACACCATATATTTT. This chain connects TRBV11-1 to TRBJ1-3, with a possible D match to TRBD1 (5 bases). Trimming took off 3 bases at V and 2 bases at J, with 8 bases between the two ends. The length of the CDR3 is 14 residues. Germline assignment: CDR1 SGHAT and CDR2 FQDESV (reference sequence).

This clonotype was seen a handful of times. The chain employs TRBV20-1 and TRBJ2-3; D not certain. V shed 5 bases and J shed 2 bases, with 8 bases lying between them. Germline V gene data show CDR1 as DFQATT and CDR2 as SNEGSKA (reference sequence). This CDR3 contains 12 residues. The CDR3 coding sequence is TGCAGTGCTCCGTACCACACAGATACGCAGTATTTT. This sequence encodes CSAPYHTDTQYF.

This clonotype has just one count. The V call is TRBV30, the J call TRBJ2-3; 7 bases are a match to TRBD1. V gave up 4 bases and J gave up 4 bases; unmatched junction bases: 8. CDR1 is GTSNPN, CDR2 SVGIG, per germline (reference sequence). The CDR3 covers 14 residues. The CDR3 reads CAWIEGGESDTQYF. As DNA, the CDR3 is TGTGCCTGGATAGAAGGGGGCGAGTCAGATACGCAGTATTTT.

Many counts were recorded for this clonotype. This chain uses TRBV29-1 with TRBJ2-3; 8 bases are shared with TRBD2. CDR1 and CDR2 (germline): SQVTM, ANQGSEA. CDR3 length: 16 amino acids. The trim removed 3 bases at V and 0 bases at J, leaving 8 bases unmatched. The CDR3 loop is CSVEAGLAPSTDTQYF. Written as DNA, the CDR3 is TGCAGCGTTGAGGCAGGACTAGCACCGAGCACAGATACGCAGTATTTT.

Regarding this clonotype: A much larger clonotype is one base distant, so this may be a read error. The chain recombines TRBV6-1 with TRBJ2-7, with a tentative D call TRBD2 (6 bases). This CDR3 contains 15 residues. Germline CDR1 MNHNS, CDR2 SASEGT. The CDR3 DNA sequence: TGCGCCACGTGGGGGGAAGCGAGAGTGCCCTACGAGCAGTACTTC. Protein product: CATWGEARVPYEQYF.

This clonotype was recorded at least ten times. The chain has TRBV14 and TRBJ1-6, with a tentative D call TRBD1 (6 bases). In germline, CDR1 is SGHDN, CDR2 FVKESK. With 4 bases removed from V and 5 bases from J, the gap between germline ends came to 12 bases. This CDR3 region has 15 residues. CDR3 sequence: CASSPRQADNSPLHF. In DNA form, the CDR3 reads TGTGCCAGCAGCCCCAGACAGGCCGATAATTCACCCCTCCACTTT.

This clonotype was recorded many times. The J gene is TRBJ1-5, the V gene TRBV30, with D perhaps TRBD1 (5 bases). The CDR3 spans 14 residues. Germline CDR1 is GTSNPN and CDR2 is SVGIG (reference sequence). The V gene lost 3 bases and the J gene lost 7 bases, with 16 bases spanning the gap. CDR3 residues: CAWSLGTPGQPQHF. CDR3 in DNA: TGTGCCTGGAGCCTCGGGACCCCCGGGCAGCCCCAGCATTTT.

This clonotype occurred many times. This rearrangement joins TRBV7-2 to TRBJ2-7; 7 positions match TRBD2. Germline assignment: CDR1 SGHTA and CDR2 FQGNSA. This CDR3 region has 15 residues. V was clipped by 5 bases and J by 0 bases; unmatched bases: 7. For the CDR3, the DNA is TGTGCCAGCAGCACCAGCGGGAAAACCTCCTACGAGCAGTACTTC. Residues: CASSTSGKTSYEQYF. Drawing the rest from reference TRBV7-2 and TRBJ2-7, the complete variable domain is GAGVSQSPSNKVTEKGKDVELRCDPISGHTALYWYRQSLGQGLEFLIYFQGNSAPDKSGLPSDRFSAERTGGSVSTLTIQRTQQEDSAVYLCASSTSGKTSYEQYFGPGTRLTVT.

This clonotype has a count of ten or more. The CDR3 DNA follows: TGTGCCAGCAGCTTAGTCCAGGGGCCATGGGAGACCCAGTACTTC. Translation gives CASSLVQGPWETQYF. The chain recombines TRBV11-1 with TRBJ2-5, with a possible D match to TRBD1 (6 bases). Trimming shortened V by 1 base and J by 5 bases, and 14 bases separated the two germline ends. Germline lookup yields CDR1 SGHAT and CDR2 FQDESV (reference sequence). CDR3 length equals 15 residues.

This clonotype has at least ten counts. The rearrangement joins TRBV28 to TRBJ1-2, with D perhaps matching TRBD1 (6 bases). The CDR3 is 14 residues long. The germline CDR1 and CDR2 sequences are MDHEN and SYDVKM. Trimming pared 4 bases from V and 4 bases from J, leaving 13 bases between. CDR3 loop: CASSSGQGPYGYTF. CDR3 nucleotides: TGTGCCAGCAGTTCCGGGCAGGGGCCCTATGGCTACACCTTC.

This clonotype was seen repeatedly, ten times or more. The CDR3 DNA reads TGCGCCAGCAGGGGGGACAGGGGGGAAGCTTTCTTT. Translation: CASRGDRGEAFF. The chain joins TRBV5-1 to TRBJ1-1; TRBD1 matches 11 bases. This CDR3 spans 12 amino acids. Germline lookup yields CDR1 SGHRS and CDR2 YFSETQ. V gave up 5 bases and J gave up 8 bases; unmatched junction bases: 2.

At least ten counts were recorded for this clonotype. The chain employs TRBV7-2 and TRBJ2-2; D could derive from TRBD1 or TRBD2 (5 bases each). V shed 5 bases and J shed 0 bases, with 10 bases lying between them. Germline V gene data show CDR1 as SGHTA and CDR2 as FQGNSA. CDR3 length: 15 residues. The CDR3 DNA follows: TGTGCCAGCAGCCTTGGGGGACCGAACACCGGGGAGCTGTTTTTT. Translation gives CASSLGGPNTGELFF. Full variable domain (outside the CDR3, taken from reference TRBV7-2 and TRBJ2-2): GAGVSQSPSNKVTEKGKDVELRCDPISGHTALYWYRQSLGQGLEFLIYFQGNSAPDKSGLPSDRFSAERTGGSVSTLTIQRTQQEDSAVYLCASSLGGPNTGELFFGEGSRLTVL.

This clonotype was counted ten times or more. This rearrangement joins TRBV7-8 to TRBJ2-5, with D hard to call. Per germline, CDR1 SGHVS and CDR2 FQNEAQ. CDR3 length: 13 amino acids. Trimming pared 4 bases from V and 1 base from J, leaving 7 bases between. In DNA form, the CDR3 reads TGTGCCAGCAGCTCCACGCTCCAAGAGACCCAGTACTTC. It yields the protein CASSSTLQETQYF.

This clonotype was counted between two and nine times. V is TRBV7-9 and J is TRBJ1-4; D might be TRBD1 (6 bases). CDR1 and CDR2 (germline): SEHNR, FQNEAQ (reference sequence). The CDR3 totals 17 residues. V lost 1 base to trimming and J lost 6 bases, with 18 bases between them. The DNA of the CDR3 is TGTGCCAGCAGCTTAGTAGGGGGAGTGGCGGATTATGAAAAACTGTTTTTT. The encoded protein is CASSLVGGVADYEKLFF.

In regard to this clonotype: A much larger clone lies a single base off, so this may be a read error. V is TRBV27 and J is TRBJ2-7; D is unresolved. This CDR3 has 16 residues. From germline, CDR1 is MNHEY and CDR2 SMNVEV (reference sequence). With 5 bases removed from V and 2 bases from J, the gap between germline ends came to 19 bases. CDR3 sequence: CASSPRPRRNPYEQYF. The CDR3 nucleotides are TGTGCCAGCAGTCCACGTCCGAGGCGCAACCCCTACGAGCAGTACTTC.